Listed below are T cell receptor beta chains from one sample, sequenced in a study of healthy donors' naive CD4 and CD8 T cells. TCRdb processed the reads anew with MiXCR; each CDR3 protein has one entry. This table has 200,000 or so distinct CDR3 sequences, over 60% appearing once. Sequenced input: naive CD4+ and CD8+ T cells sorted from blood, pooled from several donors. The receptors were gathered from a pool of human donors in good health; the sample pools cells from several healthy donors. Each CDR3 is given with its conserved first and last residue. Each record gives: V gene, D gene, clone size, J gene, CDR3 protein, CDR3 DNA. D genes are given only for firm matches. Size values are once, few and many counts, or a class for expanded clones, and some rows have none.

TRBV29-1,-,few,TRBJ2-1,CSVVGSSYNEQFF,TGCAGCGTTGTGGGAAGCTCCTACAATGAGCAGTTCTTC
TRBV6-5,TRBD1,once,TRBJ2-7,CASSFITGVEQYF,TGTGCCAGCAGTTTCATAACAGGGGTTGAGCAGTACTTC
TRBV5-4,TRBD1,-,TRBJ2-5,CASSQGTVASETQYF,TGTGCCAGCAGCCAAGGGACAGTAGCATCAGAGACCCAGTACTTC
TRBV29-1,-,-,TRBJ1-1,CSVEVYLQGEAFF,TGCAGCGTTGAAGTCTATCTCCAGGGTGAAGCTTTCTTT
TRBV15,TRBD1,-,TRBJ1-1,CATSRQGAGTEAFF,TGTGCCACCAGCCGGCAGGGGGCAGGGACTGAAGCTTTCTTT
TRBV6-5,-,-,TRBJ2-7,CASSSRTNEQYF,TGTGCCAGCAGTTCGCGGACCAACGAGCAGTACTTC
TRBV19,-,few,TRBJ1-1,CASSITTGTNTEAFF,TGTGCCAGTAGTATCACAACAGGGACCAACACTGAAGCTTTCTTT
TRBV18,-,-,TRBJ2-3,CASSPSSGTQDTQYF,TGTGCCAGCTCACCATCCTCTGGCACCCAAGATACGCAGTATTTT
TRBV6-2/TRBV6-3,-,-,TRBJ2-7,CASSYSTWEDEQYF,TGTGCCAGCAGTTACTCAACGTGGGAGGACGAGCAGTACTTC
TRBV27,-,-,TRBJ1-6,CASSPGASSSPLHF,TGTGCCAGCAGCCCCGGGGCGTCGAGTTCACCCCTCCACTTT
TRBV29-1,TRBD2,-,TRBJ2-5,CSAAAGLEETQYF,TGCAGCGCCGCCGCGGGACTAGAAGAGACCCAGTACTTC
TRBV6-5,TRBD2,-,TRBJ2-2,CASGYSGTSARELFF,TGTGCCAGCGGTTACTCTGGGACTAGCGCCCGGGAGCTGTTTTTT
TRBV18,-,few,TRBJ1-3,CASSPDSGSGNTIYF,TGTGCCAGCTCCCCAGACAGCGGCTCTGGAAACACCATATATTTT
TRBV6-5,TRBD1,-,TRBJ1-1,CASSFRSTGRGTEAFF,TGTGCCAGCAGTTTCAGATCGACAGGGAGAGGGACTGAAGCTTTCTTT
TRBV12-3/TRBV12-4,-,-,TRBJ2-5,CASSNSRGLQETQYF,TGTGCCAGCAGTAACTCACGGGGTTTGCAAGAGACCCAGTACTTC
TRBV20-1,-,-,TRBJ2-7,CSATRTAGNGEQYF,TGCAGTGCTACTCGGACCGCCGGCAACGGCGAGCAGTACTTC
TRBV27,TRBD2,-,TRBJ2-3,CASSGGRASLTDTQYF,TGTGCCAGCAGCGGCGGGAGGGCCTCCCTCACAGATACGCAGTATTTT
TRBV20-1,TRBD1,few,TRBJ1-4,CSADQGAANEKLFF,TGCAGTGCTGACCAGGGGGCTGCTAATGAAAAACTGTTTTTT
TRBV19,-,few,TRBJ1-1,CASSMAPTMNTEAFF,TGTGCCAGTAGTATGGCCCCGACGATGAACACTGAAGCTTTCTTT
TRBV29-1,-,few,TRBJ1-2,CSVDYSEPYYGYTF,TGCAGCGTTGATTACAGCGAACCTTACTATGGCTACACCTTC
TRBV7-6,-,-,TRBJ1-1,CASSLSNSNTEAFF,TGTGCCAGCAGCTTATCGAACAGCAACACTGAAGCTTTCTTT
TRBV29-1,-,-,TRBJ1-2,CSVPDGYGYTF,TGCAGCGTTCCAGACGGCTATGGCTACACCTTC
TRBV5-8,TRBD1,-,TRBJ2-5,CASSSGQGAVETQYF,TGTGCCAGCAGCTCGGGACAGGGGGCTGTAGAGACCCAGTACTTC
TRBV7-2,TRBD1,-,TRBJ1-6,CASSLRTGVLNTSPLHF,TGTGCCAGCAGCTTAAGGACAGGGGTCCTTAATACTTCACCCCTCCACTTT
TRBV4-3,TRBD1,-,TRBJ2-7,CASSQGGQGATYEQYF,TGCGCCAGCAGCCAAGGGGGACAGGGGGCTACCTACGAGCAGTACTTC
TRBV5-1,TRBD2,-,TRBJ2-7,CASSLVSSGIYEQYF,TGCGCCAGCAGCCTCGTTTCTAGCGGGATCTACGAGCAGTACTTC
TRBV30,-,-,TRBJ2-6,CAWSMGAGANVLTF,TGTGCCTGGAGTATGGGAGCTGGGGCCAACGTCCTGACTTTC
TRBV27,TRBD1,-,TRBJ1-1,CASSPDRELEAFF,TGTGCCAGCAGCCCGGACAGGGAACTTGAAGCTTTCTTT
TRBV30,TRBD1,-,TRBJ2-7,CAWTQSRTGIPYEQYF,TGTGCCTGGACCCAAAGCCGGACAGGCATCCCCTACGAGCAGTACTTC
TRBV19,-,once,TRBJ2-7,CASSMGRQGSSYEQYF,TGTGCCAGTAGTATGGGCAGGCAGGGGAGCTCCTACGAGCAGTACTTC
TRBV29-1,TRBD2,-,TRBJ2-1,CSVEGTSGHNEQFF,TGCAGCGTTGAAGGGACTAGCGGCCACAATGAGCAGTTCTTC
TRBV10-2,TRBD1,-,TRBJ1-2,CASTTGGGYTF,TGCGCCAGCACTACAGGGGGAGGCTACACCTTC
TRBV5-5,-,-,TRBJ1-3,CASSLNGAPPGNTIYF,TGTGCCAGCAGCTTAAACGGCGCCCCTCCAGGAAACACCATATATTTT
TRBV6-1,TRBD1,-,TRBJ2-3,CASSPRQGADTQYF,TGTGCCAGCAGCCCAAGACAGGGGGCAGATACGCAGTATTTT
TRBV6-5,TRBD1,-,TRBJ1-2,CASSYLRTGDGYTF,TGTGCCAGCAGTTACCTAAGGACAGGGGATGGCTACACCTTC
TRBV5-1,TRBD1,-,TRBJ2-3,CASSSLGTATDTQYF,TGCGCCAGCAGCTCGCTAGGGACAGCCACAGATACGCAGTATTTT
TRBV4-3,-,few,TRBJ2-7,CASSQEEVRDQSYEQYF,TGCGCCAGCAGCCAAGAAGAGGTCAGAGATCAATCCTACGAGCAGTACTTC
TRBV4-1,-,-,TRBJ1-5,CASSQEAAFNQPQHF,TGCGCCAGCAGCCAAGAGGCAGCTTTTAATCAGCCCCAGCATTTT
TRBV27,-,-,TRBJ2-1,CASSLRPTYNEQFF,TGTGCCAGCAGTTTAAGACCAACCTACAATGAGCAGTTCTTC
TRBV19,-,-,TRBJ2-2,CASSWSITGELFF,TGTGCCAGTAGTTGGTCTATCACCGGGGAGCTGTTTTTT
TRBV29-1,-,-,TRBJ1-1,CSVFGQENTEAFF,TGCAGCGTTTTTGGCCAAGAGAACACTGAAGCTTTCTTT
TRBV27,-,-,TRBJ1-2,CASSLGVNYGYTF,TGTGCCAGCAGTTTGGGGGTGAACTATGGCTACACCTTC
TRBV27,TRBD1,-,TRBJ1-5,CASSLLAGGTQPQHF,TGTGCCAGCAGTTTATTGGCAGGGGGCACTCAGCCCCAGCATTTT
TRBV29-1,TRBD1,-,TRBJ1-1,CSVERQGLGNTEAFF,TGCAGCGTTGAACGACAGGGATTGGGGAACACTGAAGCTTTCTTT
TRBV25-1,TRBD1,once,TRBJ2-2,CASSDGIGTGDLTGELFF,TGTGCCAGCAGCGACGGGATCGGGACAGGGGATTTAACCGGGGAGCTGTTTTTT
TRBV29-1,TRBD2,-,TRBJ2-1,CSVDATGTSGVNEQFF,TGCAGCGTTGACGCCACCGGGACTAGCGGGGTCAATGAGCAGTTCTTC
TRBV24-1,TRBD2,-,TRBJ2-1,CATSDWIGGRGDEQFF,TGTGCCACCAGTGATTGGATAGGTGGGAGGGGCGATGAGCAGTTCTTC
TRBV6-5,-,-,TRBJ2-7,CASSWGYSYEQYF,TGTGCCAGCAGTTGGGGGTACTCCTACGAGCAGTACTTC
TRBV29-1,-,-,TRBJ2-3,CSVSSGASGPDTQYF,TGCAGCGTTTCCTCGGGCGCTTCGGGCCCAGATACGCAGTATTTT
TRBV27,TRBD1,-,TRBJ1-2,CASSFHRGPNYGYTF,TGTGCCAGCAGTTTTCACAGGGGGCCTAACTATGGCTACACCTTC
TRBV13,-,-,TRBJ2-7,CASSGETRADYEQYF,TGTGCCAGCAGCGGAGAGACTAGGGCCGACTACGAGCAGTACTTC
TRBV29-1,-,few,TRBJ2-1,CSVARGGDNEQFF,TGCAGCGTTGCCAGGGGCGGGGACAATGAGCAGTTCTTC
TRBV27,-,-,TRBJ2-3,CASSLGSLGTTDTQYF,TGTGCCAGCAGTTTAGGCTCTTTGGGAACCACAGATACGCAGTATTTT
TRBV10-3,-,-,TRBJ1-1,CATLGAGFTEAFF,TGTGCCACATTGGGGGCAGGGTTCACTGAAGCTTTCTTT
TRBV19,TRBD1,-,TRBJ2-7,CASSPTGTYEQYF,TGTGCCAGTAGTCCGACAGGGACCTACGAGCAGTACTTC